This T cell receptor (beta chain) originates from a study of low-dose radiotherapy and immunotherapy resistance in tumors. At the level of the study: Intravenous administration to patients comprised nivolumab at 240 mg every two weeks and ipilimumab at 1 mg/kg every six weeks.

This clonotype occurred many times. First-strand cDNA relied on TRAV- and TRBV-specific primers spanning alpha and beta chains. TCR amplification ran about 20 PCR cycles using constant-region and V-primer adapter primers. Using its own MiXCR run on the reads, TCRdb lists one record per CDR3 protein. The sample shows over 70,000 distinct CDR3 sequences, 31% of them seen only once. Time point indicated: before trial treatment. The CDR3 extends over 13 amino acids. CDR1 and CDR2 from the germline V gene are MDHEN and SYDVKM. Trimming pared 5 bases from V and 5 bases from J, leaving 12 bases between. This specimen consisted of PBMCs, obtained before treatment. This sequence was found in a female donor with ovarian cancer. The V call is TRBV28, the J call TRBJ1-1, with D perhaps TRBD1 (5 bases). The chain's CDR3 is CASSQGVGTEAFF. The CDR3 region has the DNA TGTGCCAGCAGTCAGGGAGTTGGGACTGAAGCTTTCTTT. Variable domain in full (rest from reference TRBV28 and TRBJ1-1): DVKVTQSSRYLVKRTGEKVFLECVQDMDHENMFWYRQDPGLGLRLIYFSYDVKMKEKGDIPEGYSVSREKKERFSLILESASTNQTSMYLCASSQGVGTEAFFGQGTRLTVV.